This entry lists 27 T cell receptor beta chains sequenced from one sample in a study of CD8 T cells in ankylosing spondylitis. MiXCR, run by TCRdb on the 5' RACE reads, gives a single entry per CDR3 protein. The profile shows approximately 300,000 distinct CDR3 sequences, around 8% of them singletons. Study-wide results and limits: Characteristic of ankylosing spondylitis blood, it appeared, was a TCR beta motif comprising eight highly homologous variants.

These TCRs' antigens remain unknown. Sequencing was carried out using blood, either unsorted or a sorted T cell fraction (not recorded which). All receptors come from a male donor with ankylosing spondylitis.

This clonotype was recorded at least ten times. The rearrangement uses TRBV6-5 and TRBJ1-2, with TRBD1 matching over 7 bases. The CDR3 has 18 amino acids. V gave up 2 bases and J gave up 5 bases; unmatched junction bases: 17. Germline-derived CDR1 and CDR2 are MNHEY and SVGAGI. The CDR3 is CASSYGFLRQGGKYGYTF. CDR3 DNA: TGTGCCAGCAGTTACGGATTTCTTCGACAGGGAGGAAAGTATGGCTACACCTTC.

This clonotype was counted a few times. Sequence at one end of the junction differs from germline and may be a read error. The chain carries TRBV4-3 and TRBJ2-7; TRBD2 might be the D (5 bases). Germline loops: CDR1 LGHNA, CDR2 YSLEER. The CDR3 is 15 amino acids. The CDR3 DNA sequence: TGCGCCAGCAGCCAAGATTGGCACGGGGATTACGTGCAGTACTTC. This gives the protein CASSQDWHGDYVQYF.

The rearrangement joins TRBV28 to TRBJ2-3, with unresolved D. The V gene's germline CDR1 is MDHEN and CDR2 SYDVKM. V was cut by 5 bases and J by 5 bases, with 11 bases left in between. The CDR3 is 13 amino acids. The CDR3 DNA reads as TGTGCCAGCAGTCTGGGTCTCCGAGATACGCAGTATTTT. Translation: CASSLGLRDTQYF. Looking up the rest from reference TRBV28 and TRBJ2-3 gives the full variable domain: DVKVTQSSRYLVKRTGEKVFLECVQDMDHENMFWYRQDPGLGLRLIYFSYDVKMKEKGDIPEGYSVSREKKERFSLILESASTNQTSMYLCASSLGLRDTQYFGPGTRLTVL.

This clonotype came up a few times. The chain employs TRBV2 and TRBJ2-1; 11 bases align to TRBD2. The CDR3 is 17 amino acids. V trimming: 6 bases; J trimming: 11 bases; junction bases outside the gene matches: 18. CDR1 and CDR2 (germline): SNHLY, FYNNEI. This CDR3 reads CASRGDFGLAGGYQQFF. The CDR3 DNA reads TGTGCCAGCAGGGGGGATTTTGGGCTAGCGGGAGGTTACCAGCAGTTCTTC.

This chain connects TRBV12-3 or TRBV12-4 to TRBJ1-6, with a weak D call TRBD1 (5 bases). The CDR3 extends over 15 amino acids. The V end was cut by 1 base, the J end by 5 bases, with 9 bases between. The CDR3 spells CASSLGGNDNSPLHF. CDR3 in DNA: TGTGCCAGCAGTTTAGGGGGCAACGATAATTCACCCCTCCACTTT.

The CDR3 DNA sequence: TGTGCCAGCTCCCCCCGGACAGTAGCCAAAAACATTCAGTACTTC. It encodes CASSPRTVAKNIQYF. The chain is built from TRBV18 and TRBJ2-4; a possible D gene is TRBD1 (6 bases). V was shortened by 6 bases and J by 0 bases, with 12 bases between the two germline ends. Per the germline V gene, CDR1 is KGHSH and CDR2 is LQKENI. The CDR3 has 15 amino acids.

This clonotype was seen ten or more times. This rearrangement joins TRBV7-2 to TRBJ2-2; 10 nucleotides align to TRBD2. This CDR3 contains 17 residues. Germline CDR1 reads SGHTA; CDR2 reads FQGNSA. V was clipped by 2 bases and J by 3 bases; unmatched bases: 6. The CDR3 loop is CASSLPSSGRYTGELFF. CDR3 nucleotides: TGTGCCAGCAGCTTACCATCTAGCGGGAGATACACCGGGGAGCTGTTTTTT. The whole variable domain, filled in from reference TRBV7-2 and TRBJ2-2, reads GAGVSQSPSNKVTEKGKDVELRCDPISGHTALYWYRQSLGQGLEFLIYFQGNSAPDKSGLPSDRFSAERTGGSVSTLTIQRTQQEDSAVYLCASSLPSSGRYTGELFFGEGSRLTVL.

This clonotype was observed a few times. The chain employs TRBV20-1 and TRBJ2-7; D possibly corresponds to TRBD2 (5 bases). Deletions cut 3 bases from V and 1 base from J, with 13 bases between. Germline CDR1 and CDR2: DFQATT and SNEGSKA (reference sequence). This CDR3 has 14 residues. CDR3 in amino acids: CSASSPRGSYEQYF. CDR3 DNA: TGCAGTGCTAGCTCACCCCGGGGTTCCTACGAGCAGTACTTC.

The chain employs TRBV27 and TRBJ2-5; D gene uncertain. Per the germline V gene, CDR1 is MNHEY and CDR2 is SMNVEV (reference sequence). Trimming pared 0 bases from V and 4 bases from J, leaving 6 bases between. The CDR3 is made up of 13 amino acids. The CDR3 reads CASSLSDLETQYF. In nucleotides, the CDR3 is TGTGCCAGCAGTTTATCAGACCTAGAGACCCAGTACTTC.

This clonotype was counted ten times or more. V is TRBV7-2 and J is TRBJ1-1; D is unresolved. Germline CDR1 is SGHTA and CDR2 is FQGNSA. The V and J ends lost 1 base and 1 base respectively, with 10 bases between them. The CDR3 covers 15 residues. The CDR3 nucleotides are TGTGCCAGCAGCTTAGTTTCGAACCAGAACACTGAAGCTTTCTTT. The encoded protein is CASSLVSNQNTEAFF.

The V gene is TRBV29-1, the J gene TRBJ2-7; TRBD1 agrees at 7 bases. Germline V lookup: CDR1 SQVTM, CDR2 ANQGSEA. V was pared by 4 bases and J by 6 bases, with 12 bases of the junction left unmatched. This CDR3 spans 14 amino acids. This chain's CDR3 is CSVGLGIGGGEQYF. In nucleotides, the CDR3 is TGCAGCGTTGGTCTGGGTATAGGGGGCGGCGAGCAGTACTTC.

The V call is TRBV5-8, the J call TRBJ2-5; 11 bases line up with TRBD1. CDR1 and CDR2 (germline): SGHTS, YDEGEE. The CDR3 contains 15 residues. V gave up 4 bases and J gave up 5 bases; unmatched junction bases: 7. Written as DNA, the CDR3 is TGTGCCAGCAGCGTGGACAGGGGGCGATGGGAGACCCAGTACTTC. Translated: CASSVDRGRWETQYF.

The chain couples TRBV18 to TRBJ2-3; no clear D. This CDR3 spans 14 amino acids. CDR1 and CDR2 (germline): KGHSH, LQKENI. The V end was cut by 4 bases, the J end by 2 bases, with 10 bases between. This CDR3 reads CASSLDSYTDTQYF. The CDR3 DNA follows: TGTGCCAGCTCACTAGACTCCTACACAGATACGCAGTATTTT.

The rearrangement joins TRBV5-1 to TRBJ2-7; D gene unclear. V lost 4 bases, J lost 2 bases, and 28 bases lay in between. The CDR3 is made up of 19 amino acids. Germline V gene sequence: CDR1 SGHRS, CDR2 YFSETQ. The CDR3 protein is CASSPDPRLGPSTTYEQYF. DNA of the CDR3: TGCGCCAGCAGCCCGGATCCAAGACTTGGCCCTTCCACAACCTACGAGCAGTACTTC.

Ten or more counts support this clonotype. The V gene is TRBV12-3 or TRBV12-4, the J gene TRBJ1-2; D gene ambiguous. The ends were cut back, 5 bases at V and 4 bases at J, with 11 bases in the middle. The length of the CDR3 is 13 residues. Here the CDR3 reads CASSVTISYGYTF. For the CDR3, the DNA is TGTGCCAGCAGTGTGACAATCTCCTATGGCTACACCTTC.

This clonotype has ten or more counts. The CDR3 spells CASSFGRGHTDTQYF. In DNA form, the CDR3 reads TGCGCCAGCAGCTTCGGCAGGGGGCACACAGATACGCAGTATTTT. The V call is TRBV5-1, the J call TRBJ2-3; 8 nucleotides agree with TRBD1. This CDR3 is built from 15 residues. The V gene end was trimmed by 2 bases and the J gene end by 2 bases; junction bases not matched to a gene: 4. The germline V gene has CDR1 SGHRS and CDR2 YFSETQ.

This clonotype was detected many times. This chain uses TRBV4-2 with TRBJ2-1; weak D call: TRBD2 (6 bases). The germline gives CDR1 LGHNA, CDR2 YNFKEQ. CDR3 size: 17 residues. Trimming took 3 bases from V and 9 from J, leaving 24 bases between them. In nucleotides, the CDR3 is TGTGCCAGCAGCCAGGGTGGGGGGACTGGGGGAGGCAGTGAGCAGTTCTTC. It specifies CASSQGGGTGGGSEQFF.

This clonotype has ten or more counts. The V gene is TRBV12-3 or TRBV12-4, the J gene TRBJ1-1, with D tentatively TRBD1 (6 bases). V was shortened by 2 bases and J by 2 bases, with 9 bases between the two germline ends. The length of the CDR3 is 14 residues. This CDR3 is CASSLRTVNTEAFF. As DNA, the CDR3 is TGTGCCAGCAGTTTAAGGACAGTTAACACTGAAGCTTTCTTT.

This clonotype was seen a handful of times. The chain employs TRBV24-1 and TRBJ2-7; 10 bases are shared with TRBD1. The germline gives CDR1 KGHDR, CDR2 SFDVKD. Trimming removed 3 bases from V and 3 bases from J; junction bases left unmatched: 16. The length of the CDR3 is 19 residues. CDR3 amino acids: CATSDHSRPLTGGNYEQYF. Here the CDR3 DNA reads TGTGCCACCAGTGATCACAGCCGGCCGCTGACAGGGGGCAACTACGAGCAGTACTTC.

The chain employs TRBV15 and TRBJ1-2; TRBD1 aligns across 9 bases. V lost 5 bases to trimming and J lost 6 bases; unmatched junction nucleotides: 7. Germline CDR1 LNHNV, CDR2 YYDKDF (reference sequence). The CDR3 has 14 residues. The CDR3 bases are TGTGCCACCAGCCGCATGGACAGGGGAAATGGCTACACCTTC. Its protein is CATSRMDRGNGYTF.

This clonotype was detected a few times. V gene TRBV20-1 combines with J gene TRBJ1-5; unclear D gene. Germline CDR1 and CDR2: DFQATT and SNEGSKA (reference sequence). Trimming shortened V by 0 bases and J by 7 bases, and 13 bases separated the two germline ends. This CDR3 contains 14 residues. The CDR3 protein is CSARDHGVGQPQHF. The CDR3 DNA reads TGCAGTGCTAGAGATCACGGAGTCGGGCAGCCCCAGCATTTT.

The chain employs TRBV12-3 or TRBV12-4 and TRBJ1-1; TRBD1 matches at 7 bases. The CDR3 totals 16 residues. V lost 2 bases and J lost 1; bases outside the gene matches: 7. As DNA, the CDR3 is TGTGCCAGCAGTTTAACCCGGGGGACAGCGAACACTGAAGCTTTCTTT. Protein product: CASSLTRGTANTEAFF.

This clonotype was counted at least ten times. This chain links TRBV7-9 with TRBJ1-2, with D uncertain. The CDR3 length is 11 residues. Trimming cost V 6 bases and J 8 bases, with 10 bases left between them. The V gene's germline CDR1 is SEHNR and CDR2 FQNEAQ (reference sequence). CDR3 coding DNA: TGTGCCAGCAGATCAGCGGACGGCTACACCTTC. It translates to CASRSADGYTF.

CDR3 sequence: CASSQGINAGANVLTF. CDR3 bases: TGTGCCAGCAGCCAAGGCATTAACGCTGGGGCCAACGTCCTGACTTTC. The chain couples TRBV3-1 to TRBJ2-6; D is unresolved. Germline lookup yields CDR1 LGHDT and CDR2 YNNKEL (reference sequence). CDR3 length: 16 amino acids. Trimming took 1 base from V and 2 from J, leaving 9 bases between them.

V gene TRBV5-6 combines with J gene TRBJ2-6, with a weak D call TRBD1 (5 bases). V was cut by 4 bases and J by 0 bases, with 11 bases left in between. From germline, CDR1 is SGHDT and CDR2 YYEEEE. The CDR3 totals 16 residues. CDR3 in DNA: TGTGCCAGCAGCGGCGGACATAACTCTGGGGCCAACGTCCTGACTTTC. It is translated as CASSGGHNSGANVLTF.

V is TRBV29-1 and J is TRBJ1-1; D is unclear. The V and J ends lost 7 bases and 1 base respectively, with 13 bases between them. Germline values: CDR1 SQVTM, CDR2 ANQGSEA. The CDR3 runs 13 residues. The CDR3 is CSAEAAGNTEAFF. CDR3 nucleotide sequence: TGCAGCGCGGAAGCGGCAGGGAACACTGAAGCTTTCTTT.

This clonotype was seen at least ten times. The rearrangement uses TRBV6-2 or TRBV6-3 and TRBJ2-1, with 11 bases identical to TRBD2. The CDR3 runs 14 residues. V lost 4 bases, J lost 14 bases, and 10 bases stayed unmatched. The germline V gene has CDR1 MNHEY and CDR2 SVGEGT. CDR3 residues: CASSFTLAGASKFF. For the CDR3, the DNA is TGTGCCAGCAGTTTCACACTAGCGGGGGCCTCAAAGTTCTTC.